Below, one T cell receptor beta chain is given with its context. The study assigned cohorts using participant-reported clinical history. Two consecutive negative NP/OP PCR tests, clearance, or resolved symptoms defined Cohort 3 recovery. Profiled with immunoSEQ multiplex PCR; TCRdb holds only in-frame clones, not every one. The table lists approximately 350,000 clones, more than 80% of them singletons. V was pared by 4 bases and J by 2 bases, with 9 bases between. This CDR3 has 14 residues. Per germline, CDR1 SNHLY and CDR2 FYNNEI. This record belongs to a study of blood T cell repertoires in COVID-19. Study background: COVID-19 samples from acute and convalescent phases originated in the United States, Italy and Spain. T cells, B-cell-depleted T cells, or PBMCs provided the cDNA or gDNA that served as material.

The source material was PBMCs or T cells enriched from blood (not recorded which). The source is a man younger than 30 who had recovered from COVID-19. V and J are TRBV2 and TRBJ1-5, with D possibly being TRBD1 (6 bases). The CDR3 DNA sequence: TGTGCCAGCAGTGCGACAGGACGCAATCAGCCCCAGCATTTT. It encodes CASSATGRNQPQHF.